A selection of T cell receptor beta chains follows, all from one sample in a study of T-cell reconstitution after alpha-beta-depleted transplantation in children. Using its own MiXCR run on the PCR reads, TCRdb lists one record per CDR3 protein. The sample consists of fewer than 700,000 distinct CDR3 sequences, roughly 23% of them appearing once. Sequenced material: PBMCs, mostly from graft donor cells, taken 360 days after TCRalphabeta/CD19-depleted stem cell transplant. Receptor source: a boy less than two years old who had a stem cell transplant for acute myeloid leukemia, so the T cells may come from the graft donor. The CDR3 runs from the conserved cysteine through the conserved F or W. A D gene is named only where the DNA matches it firmly. Size tells how often a clone was seen (once, few, many) or the class of an expanded clone, and some rows leave it out.

clone_size: few; j_call: TRBJ2-3; v_call: TRBV4-3; d_call: TRBD2; cdr3_nt: TGCGCCAGCAGCCCAGAGGCGGGGGGTAACACAGATACGCAGTATTTT; cdr3_aa: CASSPEAGGNTDTQYF
clone_size: .; j_call: TRBJ2-3; v_call: TRBV12-3/TRBV12-4; d_call: .; cdr3_nt: TGTGCCAGCCTGAGACAGCAGACTAGCACAGATACGCAGTATTTT; cdr3_aa: CASLRQQTSTDTQYF
clone_size: few; j_call: TRBJ2-5; v_call: TRBV7-2; d_call: .; cdr3_nt: TGTGCCAGCAGCACCGCCTATATGGAGACCCAGTACTTC; cdr3_aa: CASSTAYMETQYF
clone_size: few; j_call: TRBJ2-4; v_call: TRBV10-3; d_call: .; cdr3_nt: TGTGCCATCAGTGAGTCGAGGAGCATTCAGTACTTC; cdr3_aa: CAISESRSIQYF
clone_size: .; j_call: TRBJ2-7; v_call: TRBV6-1; d_call: TRBD1; cdr3_nt: TGTGCCAGCAGCCCCGGGACAGGGTCTGGCGAGCAGTACTTC; cdr3_aa: CASSPGTGSGEQYF
clone_size: .; j_call: TRBJ2-2; v_call: TRBV2; d_call: .; cdr3_nt: TGTGCCAGCAAACCGACGGCTACTAACACCGGGGAGCTGTTTTTT; cdr3_aa: CASKPTATNTGELFF
clone_size: few; j_call: TRBJ2-5; v_call: TRBV5-6; d_call: .; cdr3_nt: TGTGCCAGCAGCGGGCAGGGATCCCAAGAGACCCAGTACTTC; cdr3_aa: CASSGQGSQETQYF
clone_size: few; j_call: TRBJ2-1; v_call: TRBV12-3/TRBV12-4; d_call: TRBD2; cdr3_nt: TGTGCCAGCAGTTTCGATCAGCGGGGGTCCTACAATGAGCAGTTCTTC; cdr3_aa: CASSFDQRGSYNEQFF
clone_size: .; j_call: TRBJ2-2; v_call: TRBV15; d_call: .; cdr3_nt: TGTGCCACCAGCAAGGGAACGAACACCGGGGAGCTGTTTTTT; cdr3_aa: CATSKGTNTGELFF
clone_size: .; j_call: TRBJ2-2; v_call: TRBV12-3/TRBV12-4; d_call: .; cdr3_nt: TGTGCCAGCAGTGAATCAGGGGGGGAAACCGGGGAGCTGTTTTTT; cdr3_aa: CASSESGGETGELFF
clone_size: .; j_call: TRBJ2-2; v_call: TRBV10-1; d_call: .; cdr3_nt: TGCGCCAGCAAGGATCTTAACACCGGGGAGCTGTTTTTT; cdr3_aa: CASKDLNTGELFF
clone_size: many; j_call: TRBJ2-7; v_call: TRBV7-9; d_call: .; cdr3_nt: TGTGCCAGCGGCGGGTATAGAGGGACGGCGATCTACGAGCAGTACTTC; cdr3_aa: CASGGYRGTAIYEQYF
clone_size: .; j_call: TRBJ2-1; v_call: TRBV7-8; d_call: .; cdr3_nt: TGTGCCAGCAGCTCAGACGGGGACTACAATGAGCAGTTCTTC; cdr3_aa: CASSSDGDYNEQFF
clone_size: many; j_call: TRBJ2-5; v_call: TRBV2; d_call: .; cdr3_nt: TGTGCCAGCACCACAAAAACAGGGCCTGAGACCCAGTACTTC; cdr3_aa: CASTTKTGPETQYF
clone_size: .; j_call: TRBJ1-1; v_call: TRBV6-1; d_call: .; cdr3_nt: TGTGCCAGCAGTCCCCGCCTGGCGGCAAACACTGAAGCTTTCTTT; cdr3_aa: CASSPRLAANTEAFF